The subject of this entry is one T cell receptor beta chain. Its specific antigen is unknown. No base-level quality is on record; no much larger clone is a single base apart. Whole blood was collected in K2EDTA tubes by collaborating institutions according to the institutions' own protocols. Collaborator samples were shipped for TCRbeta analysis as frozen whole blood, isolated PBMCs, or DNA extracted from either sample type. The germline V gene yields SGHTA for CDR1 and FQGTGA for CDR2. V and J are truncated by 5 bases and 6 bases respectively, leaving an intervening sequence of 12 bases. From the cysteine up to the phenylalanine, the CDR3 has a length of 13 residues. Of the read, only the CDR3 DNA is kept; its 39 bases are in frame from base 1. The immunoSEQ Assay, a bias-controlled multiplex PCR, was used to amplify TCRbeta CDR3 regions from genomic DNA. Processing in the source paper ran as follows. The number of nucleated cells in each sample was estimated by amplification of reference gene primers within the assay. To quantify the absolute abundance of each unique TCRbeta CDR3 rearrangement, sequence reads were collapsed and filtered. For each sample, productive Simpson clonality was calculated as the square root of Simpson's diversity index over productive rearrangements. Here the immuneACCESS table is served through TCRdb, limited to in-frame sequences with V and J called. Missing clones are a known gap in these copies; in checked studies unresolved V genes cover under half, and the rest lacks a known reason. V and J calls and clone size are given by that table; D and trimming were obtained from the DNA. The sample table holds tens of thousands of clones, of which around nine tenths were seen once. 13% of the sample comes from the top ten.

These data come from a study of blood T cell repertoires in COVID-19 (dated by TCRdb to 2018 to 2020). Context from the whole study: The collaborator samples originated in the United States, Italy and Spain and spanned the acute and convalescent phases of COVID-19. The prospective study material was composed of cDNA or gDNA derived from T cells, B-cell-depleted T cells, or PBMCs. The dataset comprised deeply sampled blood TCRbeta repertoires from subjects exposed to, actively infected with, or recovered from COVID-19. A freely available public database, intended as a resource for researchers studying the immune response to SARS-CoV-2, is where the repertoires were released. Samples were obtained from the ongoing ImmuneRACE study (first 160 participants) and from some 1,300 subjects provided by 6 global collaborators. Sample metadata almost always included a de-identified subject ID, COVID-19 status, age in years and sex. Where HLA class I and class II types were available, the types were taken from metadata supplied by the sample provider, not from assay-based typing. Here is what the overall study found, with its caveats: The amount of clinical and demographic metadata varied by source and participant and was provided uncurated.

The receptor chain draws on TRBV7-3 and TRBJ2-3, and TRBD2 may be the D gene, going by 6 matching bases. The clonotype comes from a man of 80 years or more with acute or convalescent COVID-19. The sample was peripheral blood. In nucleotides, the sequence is TGTGCCAGCAGCGACGGCGGAGGGGATACGCAGTATTTT. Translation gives CASSDGGGDTQYF.